These T cell receptor beta chains were read from a single sample in a study of blood T cell repertoires in COVID-19. TCRdb's copy holds only in-frame clones and misses some; the assay was immunoSEQ multiplex PCR. The table shows under 95,000 clones, with 88% occurring only once. Sequencing was done on a sample of peripheral blood. These receptors originate from a human donor in a cohort sampled during active COVID-19. Each CDR3 is given with its conserved first and last residue. A D gene is named only where the DNA matches it firmly. A row's size may be missing; if present it is once, few, many or a size class.

d_call j_call clone_size v_call cdr3_nt cdr3_aa
. TRBJ1-2 . TRBV30 TGTGCCTGGTCTCCCAGGGCCTATGGCTACACCTTC CAWSPRAYGYTF
. TRBJ2-6 . TRBV13 TGTGCCAGCAACGAGGAGGCCGGTGGGGCCAACGTCCTGACTTTC CASNEEAGGANVLTF
. TRBJ1-6 few TRBV19 TGTGCCAGTAGCAGTCCCTCCCCTTCACCCCTCCACTTT CASSSPSPSPLHF
. TRBJ1-1 . TRBV5-1 TGCGCCAGCAGCTTGGAGGACAGACTGAACACTGAAGCTTTCTTT CASSLEDRLNTEAFF
TRBD1 TRBJ1-6 . TRBV11-1 TGTGCCAGCAGCTTAGCGCGACAGGGAGGTTCACCCCTCCACTTT CASSLARQGGSPLHF
. TRBJ1-1 . TRBV5-1 TGCGCCAGCAGCTTGACCCGGCAGCGTGAAGCTTTCTTT CASSLTRQREAFF
TRBD1 TRBJ1-1 . TRBV5-1 TGCGCCAGCAGCAAAGGGACAGGGGACACTGAAGCTTTCTTT CASSKGTGDTEAFF
. TRBJ1-6 . TRBV7-9 TGTGCCAGCAGCTCAGGGACTTATAATTCACCCCTCCACTTT CASSSGTYNSPLHF
. TRBJ2-2 once TRBV5-1 TGCGCCAGCAGCCCCCCCCTCGACTCCACCGGGGAGCTGTTTTTT CASSPPLDSTGELFF
. TRBJ2-4 . TRBV6-6 TGTGCCAGCAGCCTAGGTAGCACCCAAAACATTCAGTACTTC CASSLGSTQNIQYF
. TRBJ1-4 once TRBV2 TGTGCCTGGAGACAGCCACCTAATGAAAAACTGTTTTTT CAWRQPPNEKLFF
. TRBJ2-1 . TRBV5-4 TGTGCCAGCAGCTTGGCAGTCTACAATGAGCAGTTCTTC CASSLAVYNEQFF
. TRBJ2-5 . TRBV5-1 TGCGCCAGCAATTGGGACTACCAAGAGACCCAGTACTTC CASNWDYQETQYF